Each of the 22 T cell receptor beta chains below was sequenced from the same sample in a study of T-cell reconstitution after alpha-beta-depleted transplantation in children. For TCRbeta, the library was prepared with unique molecular identifiers. TCRdb reprocessed the PCR reads with MiXCR, giving one entry per CDR3 protein. The sample holds nearly 550,000 distinct CDR3 sequences, about 17% seen once. The sequencing used PBMCs from the stem cell graft donor, collected from the stem cell graft. The receptor set was obtained from a human donor who donated a stem cell graft to a child with acute lymphoblastic leukemia.

V usage is TRBV29-1 and J usage is TRBJ1-1; no reliable D call. CDR3 length: 10 amino acids. Germline V gives CDR1 SQVTM, CDR2 ANQGSEA. The germline V and J ends were trimmed by 7 bases and 1 base, with 4 bases remaining between them. DNA of the CDR3: TGCAGCGGATCGAACACTGAAGCTTTCTTT. Protein sequence: CSGSNTEAFF.

A few counts support this clonotype. The genes are TRBV5-1 and TRBJ2-5; D unresolved. The germline V and J ends were trimmed by 0 bases and 4 bases, with 10 bases remaining between them. The germline gives CDR1 SGHRS, CDR2 YFSETQ. This CDR3 spans 14 amino acids. The CDR3 DNA is TGCGCCAGCAGCTTGGAAGATATTCCAGAGACCCAGTACTTC. Translation: CASSLEDIPETQYF.

The chain links TRBV5-1 to TRBJ2-7; 7 bases fit TRBD2. Germline assignment: CDR1 SGHRS and CDR2 YFSETQ. Germline trimming cut 0 bases from V and 6 bases from J; bases unmatched to any gene: 6. There are 14 residues in the CDR3. The CDR3 sequence: CASSLVAGASEQYF. The DNA of the CDR3 is TGCGCCAGCAGCTTGGTGGCGGGAGCGTCCGAGCAGTACTTC.

This clonotype has at least ten counts. This chain uses TRBV20-1 with TRBJ1-1; no clear D gene. There are 10 residues in the CDR3. V was cut by 3 bases and J by 3 bases, with 2 bases left in between. CDR1 is DFQATT and CDR2 is SNEGSKA in the germline V gene (reference sequence). CDR3 bases: TGCAGTGCTAGTTACACTGAAGCTTTCTTT. The encoded protein is CSASYTEAFF.

The chain carries TRBV2 and TRBJ2-1; possibly TRBD1 or TRBD2 for D (5 bases each). The ends were cut back, 7 bases at V and 1 base at J, with 17 bases in the middle. Germline V lookup: CDR1 SNHLY, CDR2 FYNNEI. This CDR3 contains 16 residues. The DNA for the CDR3 is TGTGCCAGCACAGGAGTCAACGGGGCGTCCTACAATGAGCAGTTCTTC. Its protein product is CASTGVNGASYNEQFF. The full variable domain, its missing parts supplied by reference TRBV2 and TRBJ2-1, is EPEVTQTPSHQVTQMGQEVILRCVPISNHLYFYWYRQILGQKVEFLVSFYNNEISEKSEIFDDQFSVERPDGSNFTLKIRSTKLEDSAMYFCASTGVNGASYNEQFFGPGTRLTVL.

J is TRBJ1-2 and V is TRBV10-3; D unclear. The CDR3 covers 13 residues. Germline V gives CDR1 ENHRY, CDR2 SYGVKD. V was shortened by 10 bases and J by 1 base, with 13 bases between the two germline ends. The chain's CDR3 is CATSQELNYGYTF. The CDR3 DNA reads as TGTGCCACCTCCCAGGAGCTTAACTATGGCTACACCTTC.

This clonotype has at least ten counts. The chain is built from TRBV5-5 and TRBJ1-2; 7 bases align to TRBD1. The J segment lost 4 bases and the V segment lost 3 bases, leaving 6 bases of the junction unmatched. CDR3 length: 14 amino acids. Germline V gene data show CDR1 as SGHKS and CDR2 as YYEKEE (reference sequence). The CDR3 DNA sequence: TGTGCCAGCAGCTCCTCGGACAGGCTCTATGGCTACACCTTC. Translated: CASSSSDRLYGYTF.

This clonotype was counted a few times. The V call is TRBV20-1, the J call TRBJ1-5; D gene unclear. Trimming shortened V by 2 bases and J by 2 bases, and 10 bases separated the two germline ends. Germline-derived CDR1 and CDR2 are DFQATT and SNEGSKA (reference sequence). The CDR3 has 14 amino acids. The CDR3 bases are TGCAGTGCTAGAACCACTGCGGGCAATCAGCCCCAGCATTTT. Translation gives CSARTTAGNQPQHF.

This clonotype was detected a few times. The rearrangement joins TRBV6-5 to TRBJ2-3; D is uncertain. The germline V gene encodes CDR1 MNHEY and CDR2 SVGAGI. The CDR3 length is 15 residues. Trimming removed 0 bases at V and 2 bases at J, with 9 bases between. The CDR3 here is CASSYSGLITDTQYF. In DNA, the CDR3 is TGTGCCAGCAGTTACTCGGGGTTAATCACAGATACGCAGTATTTT.

The chain is built from TRBV7-9 and TRBJ2-7; D gene ambiguous. Germline lookup yields CDR1 SEHNR and CDR2 FQNEAQ (reference sequence). Trimming took off 6 bases at V and 7 bases at J, with 16 bases between the two ends. The CDR3 runs 13 residues. For the CDR3, the DNA is TGTGCCAGCAGGACCGGAGAGAGCCGGGAGCAGTACTTC. Translation: CASRTGESREQYF.

This clonotype was seen only a few times. The J gene is TRBJ2-3, the V gene TRBV12-3 or TRBV12-4; D uncertain. The CDR3 length is 16 residues. Trimming removed 8 bases from V and 0 bases from J, with 18 bases in between. CDR3 in DNA: TGTGCCAGCTTGTCCGGGCTCGATCCTAGCACAGATACGCAGTATTTT. Translated: CASLSGLDPSTDTQYF.

This clonotype showed up just a few times. This rearrangement joins TRBV5-1 to TRBJ2-7, with a weak D call TRBD2 (5 bases). Germline CDR1 reads SGHRS; CDR2 reads YFSETQ. CDR3 length equals 14 residues. The ends were cut back, 4 bases at V and 3 bases at J, with 14 bases in the middle. CDR3 sequence (DNA): TGCGCCAGCAGCCCGGAAGGAGGCATCTACGAGCAGTACTTC. It encodes CASSPEGGIYEQYF.

This clonotype was observed a handful of times. The chain is built from TRBV20-1 and TRBJ2-1, with 12 bases that match TRBD2. The CDR3 has 18 residues. V trimming: 6 bases; J trimming: 7 bases; junction bases outside the gene matches: 19. Germline V gene lookup returns CDR1 DFQATT and CDR2 SNEGSKA (reference sequence). The CDR3, as DNA: TGCAGTGCCCCCGTCCCATCTAGCGGGAGGGCCTTGCGGAATGAGCAGTTCTTC. The encoded protein is CSAPVPSSGRALRNEQFF.

The chain combines TRBV5-5 with TRBJ1-5; TRBD1 agrees at 9 bases. CDR1 and CDR2 (germline): SGHKS, YYEKEE (reference sequence). The CDR3 is 16 amino acids. V shed 2 bases, J shed 9 bases, and the junction held 12 bases outside the gene matches. CDR3 in DNA: TGTGCCAGCAGCTTTGATCCGGGGACAGGGAAGGGGCCCCAGCATTTT. Its protein is CASSFDPGTGKGPQHF.

V is TRBV7-3 and J is TRBJ2-2; 9 nucleotides match TRBD2. CDR1 and CDR2 (germline): SGHTA, FQGTGA. After removal of 2 bases from V and 5 bases from J, the junction contained 6 bases not matched to a gene. The CDR3 sequence is 16 residues long. CDR3: CASSLGAGGPTGELFF. CDR3 sequence (DNA): TGTGCCAGCAGCTTAGGAGCGGGAGGACCGACCGGGGAGCTGTTTTTT.

This clonotype showed up just a few times. V is TRBV20-1 and J is TRBJ2-3, with D tentatively TRBD2 (5 bases). The CDR3 has 15 residues. V was shortened by 5 bases and J by 0 bases, with 15 bases between the two germline ends. Per the germline V gene, CDR1 is DFQATT and CDR2 is SNEGSKA (reference sequence). The CDR3 loop is CSAPAQADSTDTQYF. CDR3 DNA: TGCAGTGCTCCTGCCCAAGCGGATAGCACAGATACGCAGTATTTT.

At least ten counts were recorded for this clonotype. The V gene is TRBV3-1, the J gene TRBJ2-1; no clear D. Trimming removed 1 base at V and 4 bases at J, with 17 bases between. The CDR3 spans 17 residues. Per germline, CDR1 LGHDT and CDR2 YNNKEL (reference sequence). The DNA of the CDR3 is TGTGCCAGCAGCCAAGGGTCTCTACCGGAAGTTTACAATGAGCAGTTCTTC. This translates into CASSQGSLPEVYNEQFF.

In this sample, this clonotype turned up many times. The genes are TRBV10-3 and TRBJ2-5, with 9 positions matching TRBD1. Looked up from germline, CDR1 is ENHRY and CDR2 is SYGVKD. CDR3 length: 13 residues. With V trimmed by 6 bases and J by 5 bases, 4 bases remained unmatched. The CDR3 is CAISTGTGETQYF. For the CDR3, the DNA is TGTGCCATCAGCACCGGGACAGGGGAGACCCAGTACTTC.

This clonotype was detected a few times. The genes are TRBV15 and TRBJ2-7; 8 bases line up with TRBD2. The V gene's germline CDR1 is LNHNV and CDR2 YYDKDF (reference sequence). V lost 9 bases and J lost 5; bases outside the gene matches: 9. The CDR3 is made up of 13 amino acids. CDR3 DNA sequence: TGTGCCACGGGAGGCGGGAGGAAAAACGAGCAGTACTTC. Amino acids: CATGGGRKNEQYF.

The chain recombines TRBV5-6 with TRBJ2-1, with TRBD1 as a possible D gene (5 bases). CDR1 is SGHDT and CDR2 is YYEEEE in the germline V gene. The length of the CDR3 is 15 residues. V dropped 2 bases and J dropped 2 bases, with 11 bases sitting between them. The CDR3 region has the DNA TGTGCCAGCAGCTTTGGGGCTGGAACCTACAATGAGCAGTTCTTC. Translated: CASSFGAGTYNEQFF.

J is TRBJ2-1 and V is TRBV12-3 or TRBV12-4; TRBD2 might be the D (5 bases). Trimming shortened V by 3 bases and J by 2 bases, and 11 bases separated the two germline ends. The CDR3 totals 15 residues. The CDR3 DNA reads TGTGCCAGCAGTTTTAGCGCCAGCCCCTACAATGAGCAGTTCTTC. This translates into CASSFSASPYNEQFF.

This chain joins TRBV12-3 or TRBV12-4 and TRBJ2-5, with a weak D call TRBD1 (6 bases). V was trimmed by 6 bases and J by 2 bases, leaving 13 bases between them. The length of the CDR3 is 14 residues. The CDR3 reads CASRRGTPQETQYF. The CDR3 region has the DNA TGTGCCAGCAGACGTGGGACACCTCAAGAGACCCAGTACTTC.